These 5 T cell receptor beta chains were sequenced from one sample in a study of blood T cell repertoires in COVID-19. TCRdb keeps only in-frame clones here, not all; method: immunoSEQ multiplex PCR. Among some 140,000 clones listed, roughly 84% were seen once. Sequenced: peripheral blood. The source of these receptors is a man in his fifties or sixties with acute or convalescent COVID-19.

This chain connects TRBV6-2 or TRBV6-3 to TRBJ1-6; D unclear. The CDR3 is 15 residues long. Germline CDR1 and CDR2: MNHEY and SVGEGT. The ends were cut back, 0 bases at V and 7 bases at J, with 10 bases in the middle. The CDR3 protein is CASSYSKRANSPLHF. CDR3 nucleotide sequence: TGTGCCAGCAGTTACTCCAAGCGGGCGAATTCACCCCTCCACTTT.

The rearrangement joins TRBV19 to TRBJ1-6; TRBD1 agrees at 7 bases. Unmatched junction bases numbered 10, after V lost 5 bases and J lost 9 bases. CDR1 is LNHDA and CDR2 is SQIVND in the germline V gene (reference sequence). The CDR3 runs to 15 residues. The CDR3 region is CASSPNPPGGSPLHF. In DNA form, the CDR3 reads TGTGCCAGTAGTCCTAACCCTCCAGGGGGTTCACCCCTCCACTTT.

This clone has ten or more counts. The chain carries TRBV2 and TRBJ1-1, with a weak D call TRBD1 (5 bases). This CDR3 spans 13 amino acids. CDR1 is SNHLY and CDR2 is FYNNEI in the germline V gene. V shed 7 bases and J shed 4 bases, with 13 bases lying between them. CDR3 loop: CASNLRQGTEAFF. CDR3 DNA sequence: TGTGCCAGCAACCTGCGTCAGGGCACTGAAGCTTTCTTT.

On this clone itself: Other DNA sequences in this sample translate to the same CDR3. The gene calls are TRBV5-1 and TRBJ2-6; D is perhaps TRBD1 (5 bases). The germline CDR1 and CDR2 sequences are SGHRS and YFSETQ. The length of the CDR3 is 15 residues. The germline V and J ends were trimmed by 2 bases and 0 bases, with 6 bases remaining between them. CDR3 amino acids: CASSLTGSGANVLTF. In DNA, the CDR3 is TGCGCCAGCAGCTTAACAGGCTCTGGGGCCAACGTCCTGACTTTC. The full variable domain, in which reference TRBV5-1 and TRBJ2-6 provide the parts outside the CDR3, is KAGVTQTPRYLIKTRGQQVTLSCSPISGHRSVSWYQQTPGQGLQFLFEYFSETQRNKGNFPGRFSGRQFSNSRSEMNVSTLELGDSALYLCASSLTGSGANVLTFGAGSRLTVL.

The V call is TRBV5-6, the J call TRBJ1-2; no clear D gene. Germline assignment: CDR1 SGHDT and CDR2 YYEEEE. V was cut by 1 base and J by 4 bases, with 8 bases left in between. The CDR3 length is 13 residues. In DNA form, the CDR3 reads TGTGCCAGCAGCTTGAATGGGCTCTATGGCTACACCTTC. Translating gives CASSLNGLYGYTF.